This T cell receptor (beta chain) was captured by sequencing in a study of cytomegalovirus exposure and HLA in healthy donors listed by TCRdb under 2017. Regarding the research as a whole: An earlier analysis of some 500 of the donors reported 250 to 300 Gb of sequence data and about 100 million unique TCR beta sequences from about 200 million T cells. In an earlier analysis of over 550 of the donors, high-throughput TCR beta sequencing was used to judge whether each TCR beta V gene segment behaved as functional or pseudogenic. A later analysis re-examined previously published TCR beta repertoires from about 670 donors and added high-resolution HLA genotyping to investigate patterns of TCR occurrence. Of the approximately 400 genotyped donors, approximately 81% were placed in the genetic ancestry cluster associated with self-reported Caucasian donors. Donor age, sex, ethnicity and CMV serostatus were collected together with the repertoire data. The aim of the study was to test whether cataloging public T cell receptors could identify signatures of past pathogen exposure. Genome-wide SNP genotypes for about 65% of the 666 donors were used in a later genetic analysis, which treated that subset as a discovery cohort. Roughly five DR-DQ haplotypes were treated as single units for association and clustering because of strong linkage in the cohort. An early release that covered more than 550 HLA-typed donors contained around 300 gigabases of sequencing data and roughly 84 million unique TCR sequences. The later analysis used no new phenotypic data to find candidate immune exposures, relying instead on TCR beta sequences and their occurrence across donors. High-throughput TCR immunosequencing, statistical association of individual TCRs with disease status, and machine learning were combined to predict cytomegalovirus infection status. Class I and class II HLA loci were covered by the typing at four-digit resolution. A separate validation cohort of 90 to 150 different subjects was used in addition to the roughly 720-subject first cohort. Typing coverage varied by locus: roughly 620-640 donors for A, B, C, DRB1 and DQB1; 500 to 550 for DQA1; approximately 610 for DPA1; approximately 490 for DPB1. All discovery cohort repertoires had been generated on a single sequencing platform. Among 398 genotyped donors of the cohort, an average of roughly 230,000 unique TCR beta nucleotide sequences was sequenced per donor, of which 15% to 20% were non-productive. The study profiled the T cell repertoires of 500 to 800 subjects by immunosequencing and related them to cytomegalovirus serostatus.

Study-level results and caveats: In a later genetic analysis, fewer N-insertions in productive TCRs were reported among donors in an Asian-associated ancestry cluster than the roughly 670-donor mean. Broadly in line with IMGT annotations, most TCR beta V segments showed up in productive rearrangements about 87% or about 30% of the time in an earlier analysis of several hundred of the donors. According to a later analysis, parvovirus B19, influenza, CMV and Epstein-Barr virus appeared linked to several top co-occurrence clusters. Compared with equally common non-associated chains, HLA-associated TCR beta chains in a later analysis were more clonally expanded and had lower generation probabilities. Linkage disequilibrium might explain the correlated functional status among segregating V segments, but an unknown experimental factor could not be ruled out. Because HLA typing was unavailable for some donors at each locus, only the typed subset was used in association tests. According to the authors, the approach could potentially be generalized to other disease states and immunological phenotypes. Because counts were too low, more than 15 rarely observed V segments, including chromosome 9 orphons, were excluded from the earlier analysis of 587 of the donors. In a later analysis, most CMV-associated TCR beta chains were found to appear HLA-restricted, with HLA associations seemingly driven largely by CMV exposure. A later genetic analysis associated a missense DCLRE1C variant with V-gene and J-gene trimming of TCR beta chains, and an independent cohort replicated the association. Strong co-occurrence of HLA alleles, especially DR and DQ, made assigning TCR associations to individual alleles difficult. In vitro tests confirmed that a few of the cytomegalovirus-associated TCR beta chains recognize cytomegalovirus antigens. A further reported finding was that TCR beta sequences accurately predicted the HLA-A and HLA-B alleles for most subjects in the first cohort. At a false discovery rate of 0.05, a later analysis linked 16,951 TCR beta sequences to specific HLA alleles. In a later analysis, TCR association rates were found to vary across HLA loci, with the most associated TCRs seen for DRB1 alleles and the fewest for HLA-C alleles. The only immune exposure information available for the cohort was CMV serostatus. In the study, approximately 160 TCR beta chains were listed as associated with cytomegalovirus. In this cohort, only TCR beta chains were sequenced, and detectable features were limited by the absence of alpha or paired-chain data. The presence/absence analyses assumed that sequencing depth was roughly uniform across donors, and that assumption may not be true. A cluster of highly shared sequence variants was judged likely to represent a technical artifact of the sequencing pipeline. Some IMGT-functional V segments, including TRBV6-2 and TRBV6-3, could not be distinguished by the 87-base-pair reads and were therefore excluded. Most TCR sequences were seen in very few donors, while some public TCRs were found in many individuals. In both the original and validation cohorts, the classifier was reported to diagnose cytomegalovirus status with high specificity and sensitivity.

As to this clone: Its antigen target is currently unknown. No base-level quality is on record; no much larger clone is a single base apart.

The cysteine opens and the phenylalanine closes a CDR3 of 14 amino acids. The sequence is cut down to CDR3 DNA, 42 bases in frame from base 1. From a lookup of the germline V gene, CDR1 and CDR2 are SGHRS and YFSETQ. V and J are trimmed by 4 bases and 7 bases, and the gene matches miss 7 bases of the junction. The library was made by the immunoSEQ multiplex PCR assay. A mixture of 60 forward primers for TCR Vbeta segments and 13 reverse primers for TCR Jbeta segments was used in the multiplex PCR. A multiplex PCR assay on genomic DNA amplified the CDR3 region of rearranged TCR beta genes. On the Illumina HiSeq System, the amplified TCR beta libraries were sequenced as 87-base-pair reads. Under the source paper's analysis protocol: A later analysis counted about 76 million unique TCR beta chains across the 700 or so repertoires, and about 10 million of these chains were shared by at least two donors. Raw reads were error-corrected and collapsed into unique sequences with a nearest-neighbor algorithm that merged closely related sequences to remove PCR and sequencing errors. To assign V, D and J gene segments, CDR3 sequences were aligned to IMGT reference sequences. For a sequence to be retained, at least a six-nucleotide match to both a V gene segment and a J gene segment was required. Rearrangements were classified as productive when the CDR3 lacked stop codons and remained in frame with V and J, and all other rearrangements were classified as non-productive. Following IMGT convention, CDR3 was defined as the stretch from the second conserved V-encoded cysteine up to the conserved J-encoded phenylalanine. The earlier analysis of 587 of the donors excluded sequences that lacked an unambiguous match to a single V gene segment. An earlier analysis of around 600 of the donors classified V segments as functional when productive rearrangements were above 56.7% and as segregating when the standard deviation between donors was above 5%. A statistical classification framework was built to diagnose cytomegalovirus status from the catalog of TCR beta chain sequences. In a later analysis, V and J genes were assigned by comparing TCR nucleotide sequences against IMGT/GENE-DB human TR gene sequences. The TCRdist pipeline was used in a later analysis to assign CDR3 sequences and most-parsimonious VDJ recombination scenarios. In a later analysis, every TCR beta chain was defined by the combination of its CDR3 amino acid sequence and its V-gene family, and reads without a unique V-gene family were dropped. To address suspected cross-contamination and a sequencing artifact, a later analysis removed over 500 highly shared, low-generation-probability nucleotide sequences. A later analysis calculated a clonal expansion index for each public chain from normalized within-repertoire ranks of inferred template counts. In a later analysis, generation probabilities were computed with a VDJ recombination model fitted to out-of-frame rearrangements, and the resulting probabilities were checked against IGoR. In a later analysis, hypergeometric tests were used to score TCR-TCR, TCR-HLA and TCR-CMV co-occurrence, with a repertoire-size bias correction applied to TCR pairs. False discovery rates were estimated in a later analysis by permuting HLA or CMV assignments 20 times. In a later analysis, co-occurring TCRs were grouped using DBSCAN, and TCRdist sequence similarity was added for clustering within HLA-allele-positive subsets. For co-occurrence clustering, repertoires with fewer than 30,000 or more than 120,000 public chains were excluded, along with roughly 5 repertoires with anomalous nucleotide sharing. TCRdb mirrors the immuneACCESS table, restricted to in-frame sequences. Some clones are absent from its copies; in checked studies, under half trace to an unresolved V gene, and the reason for the others is unknown. V and J calls plus clone size are reproduced from that table; the DNA served to infer D and trimming. The sample table lists roughly 120,000 clones, 80% to 90% of them with a count of one. About 11% of the sample belongs to the ten largest clones.

The cohort consisted of more than 650 healthy bone marrow donors. Cohort members were all nominally healthy when sampled, although unrecorded immune exposures were likely present. The donor was CMV seropositive and was included in the group of 290 or so seropositive cohort members. A peripheral blood sample was provided by each donor, and peripheral blood mononuclear cells were used for TCR beta sequencing. The Qiagen DNeasy Blood Extraction Kit was used to extract genomic DNA from the blood cell samples. Sequenced: PBMCs. The sequence is built from TRBV5-1 and TRBJ1-1, with 10 bases matching TRBD1. The TCR sequence derives from a male donor in good health and CMV-seropositive. The encoded CDR3 is CASSPGQGSNEAFF. The DNA is as follows: TGCGCCAGCAGCCCGGGACAGGGGTCTAATGAAGCTTTCTTT.